This is a list of T cell receptor beta chains from one sample in a study of T cell repertoires in cytomegalovirus infection. Antigen specificity for these receptors is unknown. TCRdb reprocessed the reads via MiXCR and lists one record per CDR3 protein. The sample has about 900,000 distinct CDR3 sequences; roughly a third are singletons. The sample here was cultured CD8+ T cells from PBMCs, taken from culture after CMV antigen stimulation. The receptors come from a human donor in good health (CMV status not recorded). Some clones in this sample may be carry-over from other donors' samples. Both conserved end residues are trimmed from each CDR3.

j_call v_call cdr3_aa
TRBJ2-5 TRBV6-6 ASSYLGTTGVETQY
TRBJ2-1 TRBV28 ASSETSSYNEQF
TRBJ1-1 TRBV12-3/TRBV12-4 ASSFVRALGDNTEAF
TRBJ2-1 TRBV4-1 ASSQSGAPLNEQF
TRBJ2-5 TRBV3-1 ASSTGTTSQETQY
TRBJ2-3 TRBV12-3/TRBV12-4 ASSPAWGADTQY
TRBJ2-5 TRBV27 ASSLLAGALPVTQY
TRBJ2-5 TRBV14 ASSQGGLAGGRETQY
TRBJ2-7 TRBV5-5 ASSQWTSGNYEQY
TRBJ1-1 TRBV19 ASSIGPGMNTEAF
TRBJ2-5 TRBV25-1 ASSATDRGETQY
TRBJ2-1 TRBV20-1 SAKERAGGWNEQF
TRBJ2-1 TRBV12-3/TRBV12-4 ASREAAYNEQF
TRBJ2-1 TRBV6-2/TRBV6-3 ASSDSKGSNEQF
TRBJ1-5 TRBV25-1 ASSRAGDQPQH
TRBJ1-1 TRBV7-9 ASSRQGSPEAF
TRBJ1-1 TRBV4-1 ASSQLGTGGKNTEAF
TRBJ2-1 TRBV7-4 ASSFYGIAYNEQF
TRBJ2-2 TRBV5-8 ASSLRTSGALSGELF
TRBJ1-2 TRBV29-1 SVRDVTNYGYT
TRBJ1-5 TRBV2 ASSGADNSNQPQH